The 23 T cell receptor beta chains below were found in one sample sequenced in a study of shared clonotypes between healthy human individuals. The method was immunoSEQ multiplex PCR; TCRdb's version includes in-frame clones alone and lacks a portion of them. This sample has 2 million to 2.5 million clones; more than 90% occur once, and the top ten carry less than 0.15%. Sequencing was performed on naive CD4+ T cells sorted from blood. Subset: CD45RA+ positively selected. The receptors stem from a man younger than 35 in good health.

Here the CDR3 DNA reads TGTGCCAGCAGCTTAAAAAGAGGCGGGCCCGGGGTCAATGAGCAGTTCTTC. It codes for CASSLKRGGPGVNEQFF. The rearrangement uses TRBV7-2 and TRBJ2-1; tentative D call: TRBD2 (5 bases). Germline assignment: CDR1 SGHTA and CDR2 FQGNSA. The CDR3 is made up of 17 amino acids. V was clipped by 2 bases and J by 6 bases, with 20 bases between them.

The V gene is TRBV7-2, the J gene TRBJ2-7; 10 bases map to TRBD2. The J segment lost 7 bases and the V segment lost 3 bases, leaving 6 bases of the junction unmatched. Germline CDR1 and CDR2: SGHTA and FQGNSA. CDR3 size: 14 residues. DNA of the CDR3: TGTGCCAGCAGCTTCAGCGGGGGGGCCGGAGAGCAGTACTTC. This encodes CASSFSGGAGEQYF.

V gene TRBV29-1 combines with J gene TRBJ1-2; TRBD1 matches 9 bases. The CDR3 is 12 residues long. CDR1 and CDR2 (germline): SQVTM, ANQGSEA. J lost 8 bases, V lost 4 bases, and 5 bases had no gene match. The CDR3: CSVGGQGLGYTF. The CDR3 region has the DNA TGCAGCGTTGGGGGACAGGGATTGGGCTACACCTTC.

The chain is built from TRBV9 and TRBJ2-7; 7 bases align to TRBD2. Per the germline V gene, CDR1 is SGDLS and CDR2 is YYNGEE. The CDR3 consists of 15 residues. The junction had 8 bases not matched to a gene; V was cut back by 0 bases and J by 5 bases. The CDR3 sequence is CASSVAREVSDEQYF. The CDR3 nucleotides read TGTGCCAGCAGCGTAGCTCGGGAGGTCAGCGACGAGCAGTACTTC.

The rearrangement joins TRBV27 to TRBJ1-2; the D is unclear. V gave up 5 bases and J gave up 2 bases, with 12 bases separating them. The CDR3 spans 14 residues. CDR1 is MNHEY and CDR2 is SMNVEV in the germline V gene (reference sequence). The CDR3 DNA is TGTGCCAGCAGTCTGGGAGGGAACAACTATGGCTACACCTTC. Translating gives CASSLGGNNYGYTF.

The genes are TRBV5-1 and TRBJ1-5; 7 bases are shared with TRBD1. The CDR3 totals 16 residues. With V trimmed by 3 bases and J by 4 bases, 10 bases remained unmatched. Per the germline V gene, CDR1 is SGHRS and CDR2 is YFSETQ. The CDR3 loop is CASSSGPGTVNQPQHF. CDR3 in DNA: TGCGCCAGCAGCTCAGGACCCGGGACAGTAAATCAGCCCCAGCATTTT.

The chain links TRBV30 to TRBJ2-3; 9 bases match TRBD2. This CDR3 has 14 amino acids. J was trimmed by 0 bases and V by 6 bases; bases with no gene match: 4. Germline V gene lookup returns CDR1 GTSNPN and CDR2 SVGIG (reference sequence). The CDR3 sequence is CACRLAASTDTQYF. CDR3 nucleotides: TGTGCCTGCCGACTAGCGGCTAGCACAGATACGCAGTATTTT.

V usage is TRBV9 and J usage is TRBJ1-1, with TRBD1 identical over 7 bases. V was clipped by 4 bases and J by 4 bases; unmatched bases: 4. There are 13 residues in the CDR3. Germline V gene data show CDR1 as SGDLS and CDR2 as YYNGEE. CDR3 nucleotide sequence: TGTGCCAGCAGCCAGACAGGGTCCACTGAAGCTTTCTTT. It codes for CASSQTGSTEAFF.

In the case of this clone: Within the sample, other DNA sequences also encode this same CDR3. The DNA of the CDR3 is TGTGCCAGCAGTACCAGGACAGGCCCAGATACGCAGTATTTT. Encoded protein: CASSTRTGPDTQYF. The rearrangement joins TRBV6-1 to TRBJ2-3; 7 bases align to TRBD1. V shed 5 bases, J shed 4 bases, and the junction held 6 bases outside the gene matches. The CDR3 totals 14 residues. Germline V lookup: CDR1 MNHNS, CDR2 SASEGT.

The CDR3 coding sequence is TGTGCCAGCACCGTGGGACAGTTGAACACTGAAGCTTTCTTT. As protein: CASTVGQLNTEAFF. This chain uses TRBV2 with TRBJ1-1; 7 bases map to TRBD1. CDR3 length equals 14 residues. V was pared by 7 bases and J by 0 bases, with 5 bases of the junction left unmatched. Germline CDR1 is SNHLY and CDR2 is FYNNEI.

CDR3: CASLQDSSYNEQFF. The CDR3, as DNA: TGCGCCAGCTTGCAGGACAGCTCCTACAATGAGCAGTTCTTC. J is TRBJ2-1 and V is TRBV5-1, with D tentatively TRBD1 (6 bases). The V and J ends lost 7 bases and 0 bases respectively, with 11 bases between them. Germline CDR1 reads SGHRS; CDR2 reads YFSETQ. This CDR3 has 14 residues.

V and J are TRBV6-6 and TRBJ1-1; no clear D. The ends were cut back, 2 bases at V and 4 bases at J, with 11 bases in the middle. The CDR3 contains 14 residues. In germline, CDR1 is MNHNY, CDR2 SVGAGI (reference sequence). This CDR3 is CASSYASPGTEAFF. The CDR3 bases are TGTGCCAGCAGTTACGCCTCGCCGGGCACTGAAGCTTTCTTT.

This clone has only one observation. This chain connects TRBV6-5 to TRBJ2-2; possibly TRBD1 for D (8 bases). This CDR3 region has 15 residues. The germline V gene has CDR1 MNHEY and CDR2 SVGAGI. With 6 bases removed from V and 6 bases from J, the gap between germline ends came to 17 bases. CDR3 region: CASRTGGGLSGELFF. CDR3 in DNA: TGTGCCAGCAGAACAGGGGGAGGGTTATCCGGGGAGCTGTTTTTT.

This sequence joins TRBV6-6 and TRBJ2-1, with 7 bases that match TRBD2. Germline V CDR1 and CDR2: MNHNY, SVGAGI (reference sequence). The J segment lost 8 bases and the V segment lost 2 bases, leaving 6 bases of the junction unmatched. CDR3 length: 14 residues. The CDR3 region is CASSYPGTIDEQFF. The CDR3 coding sequence is TGTGCCAGCAGTTACCCCGGGACTATCGATGAGCAGTTCTTC.

J is TRBJ2-1 and V is TRBV27; D possibly uses TRBD1 or TRBD2 (5 bases each). The CDR3 sequence is 14 residues long. The V end lost 4 bases, the J end lost 6 bases, and 13 bases lay between the germline ends. Germline V gene sequence: CDR1 MNHEY, CDR2 SMNVEV (reference sequence). The CDR3 reads CASSSFRGTNEQFF. CDR3 coding DNA: TGTGCCAGCAGTTCGTTCAGAGGGACCAATGAGCAGTTCTTC.

V gene TRBV6-5 combines with J gene TRBJ1-1; unclear D gene. V lost 8 bases and J lost 1, with 11 bases in between. The CDR3 sequence is 13 residues long. Germline V CDR1 and CDR2: MNHEY, SVGAGI. Here the CDR3 reads CASSPRANTEAFF. As DNA, the CDR3 is TGTGCCAGCTCTCCTAGGGCGAACACTGAAGCTTTCTTT.

The V call is TRBV6-6, the J call TRBJ1-5; D is perhaps TRBD1 (5 bases). The CDR3 extends over 12 amino acids. CDR1 MNHNY and CDR2 SVGAGI come from the germline V gene (reference sequence). Trimming cost V 10 bases and J 6 bases, with 13 bases left between them. This CDR3 is CATDGGPQPQHF. For the CDR3, the DNA is TGTGCCACCGACGGGGGTCCTCAGCCCCAGCATTTT.

The chain is built from TRBV7-8 and TRBJ2-5; 12 nucleotides agree with TRBD2. The V and J ends lost 0 bases and 5 bases, in that order; junction bases with no gene match: 10. The CDR3 covers 18 residues. Looked up from germline, CDR1 is SGHVS and CDR2 is FQNEAQ. CDR3 region: CASSLAWLAGGPGETQYF. As DNA, the CDR3 is TGTGCCAGCAGCTTAGCGTGGCTAGCGGGAGGGCCGGGGGAGACCCAGTACTTC.

In regard to this clone: This CDR3 is also generated by other DNA sequences in the sample. V is TRBV27 and J is TRBJ2-2, with a weak D call TRBD1 (7 bases). The CDR3 runs 16 residues. V was pared by 0 bases and J by 5 bases, with 13 bases between. Germline values: CDR1 MNHEY, CDR2 SMNVEV (reference sequence). The DNA of the CDR3 is TGTGCCAGCAGTTTATCGCAACAGGGGAGGACCGGGGAGCTGTTTTTT. This translates into CASSLSQQGRTGELFF.

The chain joins TRBV10-3 to TRBJ1-1, with 7 nucleotides matching TRBD1. The germline V gene encodes CDR1 ENHRY and CDR2 SYGVKD. The CDR3 extends over 16 amino acids. Trimming cost V 0 bases and J 4 bases; bases outside gene matches: 8. The CDR3 DNA follows: TGTGCCATCAGTGAGTCTAGGGGGCAGGGGAGCACTGAAGCTTTCTTT. Translating gives CAISESRGQGSTEAFF.

There are a few counts of this clone. V and J are TRBV19 and TRBJ1-1; no clear D. V lost 10 bases to trimming and J lost 2 bases, with 14 bases between them. Looked up from germline, CDR1 is LNHDA and CDR2 is SQIVND (reference sequence). This CDR3 spans 13 amino acids. As DNA, the CDR3 is TGTGCCACCGAGGATCCCTCCAACACTGAAGCTTTCTTT. Its translation: CATEDPSNTEAFF.

This clone was detected only once. The chain has TRBV5-6 and TRBJ2-5; either TRBD1 or TRBD2 may fit D (5 bases each). The V and J ends lost 1 base and 5 bases respectively, with 12 bases between them. The CDR3 consists of 14 residues. Germline CDR1 SGHDT, CDR2 YYEEEE. CDR3 sequence reads: CASSLTGLAETQYF. In DNA, the CDR3 is TGTGCCAGCAGCTTGACGGGGCTGGCTGAGACCCAGTACTTC. The full variable domain, its missing parts supplied by reference TRBV5-6 and TRBJ2-5, is DAGVTQSPTHLIKTRGQQVTLRCSPKSGHDTVSWYQQALGQGPQFIFQYYEEEERQRGNFPDRFSGHQFPNYSSELNVNALLLGDSALYLCASSLTGLAETQYFGPGTRLLVL.

The CDR3 region is CASSQGRQLYNSPLHF. The CDR3 bases are TGCGCCAGCAGCCAAGGGAGACAGCTCTATAATTCACCCCTCCACTTT. The chain joins TRBV4-1 to TRBJ1-6; perhaps TRBD1 as D (5 bases). The CDR3 runs 16 residues. The ends were cut back, 1 base at V and 3 bases at J, with 10 bases in the middle. CDR1 and CDR2 from the germline V gene are MGHRA and YSYEKL.